This note documents a single TCR beta chain sequence. Its antigen remains unidentified. Viral peptide pool expansion of antigen-specific CD4+ T cells preceded sequencing in the ViraFEST assay. Cells that had been cultured for 10 days were the source of isolated CD4+ T cells. Everyone in the study got two shots of either the BNT162b2 or mRNA-1273 vaccine. Vaccine recipients had no previous SARS-CoV-2 infection; their nucleocapsid antibodies were negative. These data belong to a study of vaccination effects on CD4 cells after COVID-19. Method: immunoSEQ multiplex PCR; TCRdb's copy keeps in-frame clones and lacks some. The sample lists 50,000 to 65,000 clones, about three quarters seen once, with roughly 1.2% in the top ten. Looked up from germline, CDR1 is SGHTS and CDR2 is YDEGEE. V dropped 4 bases and J dropped 0 bases, with 8 bases sitting between them. The CDR3 loop spans 14 amino acids.

The specimen comprised CD4+ T cells from PBMCs cultured with HCoV-229E spike peptides, sampled after COVID-19 vaccination. This receptor was identified in a human donor who received a COVID-19 vaccine. V is TRBV5-8 and J is TRBJ1-5; D unclear. In DNA, the CDR3 is TGTGCCAGCAGCGTGTACGGTAGCAATCAGCCCCAGCATTTT. Amino acids: CASSVYGSNQPQHF.